This TCR beta chain emerged from a study of T cell responses to AZD1222 COVID-19 vaccine. Findings and limits, study-wide: In the spike-specific TCR repertoire, nearly half reportedly target unmutated variant regions. Clonal diversity was possibly underestimated, and white British individuals and females predominated among donors.

Details on this clone: Its antigen remains unidentified.

The table came from immunoSEQ multiplex PCR; TCRdb's copy has only in-frame clones and leaves some out. The sample carries roughly 100,000 clones, 91% recorded once. The CDR3 is 15 residues long. Trimming took 3 bases from V and 0 from J, leaving 9 bases between them. Germline values: CDR1 MDHEN, CDR2 SYDVKM. This sample comprised peripheral blood, obtained on day 0 of AZD1222 vaccination. The receptor comes from an adult in good health. V is TRBV28 and J is TRBJ1-3; D is unresolved. In DNA, the CDR3 is TGTGCCAGCAGTTTGTTCCCTGGCTCTGGAAACACCATATATTTT. It encodes CASSLFPGSGNTIYF.